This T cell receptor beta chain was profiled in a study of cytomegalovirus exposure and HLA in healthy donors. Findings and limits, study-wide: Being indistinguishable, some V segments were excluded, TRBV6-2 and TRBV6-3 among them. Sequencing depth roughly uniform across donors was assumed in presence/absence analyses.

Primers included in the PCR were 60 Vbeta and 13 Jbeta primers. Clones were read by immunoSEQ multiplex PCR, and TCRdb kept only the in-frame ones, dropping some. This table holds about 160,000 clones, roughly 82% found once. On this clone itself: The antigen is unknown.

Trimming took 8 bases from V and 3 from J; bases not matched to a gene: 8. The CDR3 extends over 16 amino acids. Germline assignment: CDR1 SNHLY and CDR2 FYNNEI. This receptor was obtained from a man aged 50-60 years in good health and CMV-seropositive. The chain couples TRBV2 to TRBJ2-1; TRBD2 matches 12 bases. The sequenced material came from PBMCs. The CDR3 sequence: CASPSGRAEDYNEQFF. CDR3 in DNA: TGTGCCAGCCCTAGCGGGAGGGCCGAGGACTACAATGAGCAGTTCTTC.